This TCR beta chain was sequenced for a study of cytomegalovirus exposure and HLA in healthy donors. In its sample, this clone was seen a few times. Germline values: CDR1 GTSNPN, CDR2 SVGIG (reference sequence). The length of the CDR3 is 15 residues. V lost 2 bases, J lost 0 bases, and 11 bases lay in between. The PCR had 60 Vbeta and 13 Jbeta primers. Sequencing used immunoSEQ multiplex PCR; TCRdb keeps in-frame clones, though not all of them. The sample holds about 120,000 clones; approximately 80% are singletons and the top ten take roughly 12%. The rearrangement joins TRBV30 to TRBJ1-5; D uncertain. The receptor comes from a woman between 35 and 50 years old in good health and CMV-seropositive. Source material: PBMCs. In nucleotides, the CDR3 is TGTGCCTGGAGTATAAGCCATGGTAGCAATCAGCCCCAGCATTTT. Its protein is CAWSISHGSNQPQHF.